The clone carrying this TCR beta chain was detected only once. Its antigen is still unknown. The data stem from a study of Ad26.COV2.S vaccination and SARS-CoV-2 variants. Turning to the study itself: Donor participated within the Ad26.COV2.S arm of the COV1001 trial.

Method: immunoSEQ multiplex PCR; TCRdb's copy keeps in-frame clones and lacks some. This sample has a few hundred thousand clones, with roughly 90% found just once. Whole-study results and caveats: TCR breadth and depth estimates may have understated total T cell responses. Measurement of non-spike TCR breadth gave similar results in vaccine and placebo recipients.

CDR3 length: 12 amino acids. The ends were cut back, 3 bases at V and 2 bases at J, with 4 bases in the middle. Treatment described: some 20 received Ad26.COV2.S at low or high dose, single or two shots; a few received placebo; per-sample allocation not given. Repertoires come from day 63 after the first vaccine or placebo injection. Built on an Ad26 vector, the vaccine expressed Wuhan-strain SARS-CoV-2 spike. The rearrangement uses TRBV12-3 or TRBV12-4 and TRBJ2-5; D is unresolved. Sequencing was performed on peripheral blood, taken in a trial of Ad26.COV2.S vaccine versus placebo. The TCR sequence derives from a person aged 18 to 65 who received the Ad26.COV2.S COVID-19 vaccine or a placebo. For the CDR3, the DNA is TGTGCCAGCAGTTTTGGACAAGAGACCCAGTACTTC. Its translation is CASSFGQETQYF.